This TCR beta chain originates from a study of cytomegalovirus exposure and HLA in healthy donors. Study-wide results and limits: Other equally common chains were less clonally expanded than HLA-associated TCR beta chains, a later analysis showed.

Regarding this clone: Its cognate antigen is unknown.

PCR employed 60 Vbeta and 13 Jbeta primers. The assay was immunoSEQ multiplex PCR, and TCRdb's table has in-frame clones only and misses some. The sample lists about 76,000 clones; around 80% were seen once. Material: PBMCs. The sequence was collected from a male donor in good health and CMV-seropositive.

The CDR3 nucleotides read TGTGCCAGCAGCCCCGGACTAGCGGGGGCCTTTGGCCCCGGGACCCAGTACTTC. It translates to CASSPGLAGAFGPGTQYF. This chain joins TRBV9 and TRBJ2-5; 13 bases map to TRBD2. Germline V gives CDR1 SGDLS, CDR2 YYNGEE. The V and J ends lost 4 bases and 7 bases, in that order; junction bases with no gene match: 16. The length of the CDR3 is 18 residues.